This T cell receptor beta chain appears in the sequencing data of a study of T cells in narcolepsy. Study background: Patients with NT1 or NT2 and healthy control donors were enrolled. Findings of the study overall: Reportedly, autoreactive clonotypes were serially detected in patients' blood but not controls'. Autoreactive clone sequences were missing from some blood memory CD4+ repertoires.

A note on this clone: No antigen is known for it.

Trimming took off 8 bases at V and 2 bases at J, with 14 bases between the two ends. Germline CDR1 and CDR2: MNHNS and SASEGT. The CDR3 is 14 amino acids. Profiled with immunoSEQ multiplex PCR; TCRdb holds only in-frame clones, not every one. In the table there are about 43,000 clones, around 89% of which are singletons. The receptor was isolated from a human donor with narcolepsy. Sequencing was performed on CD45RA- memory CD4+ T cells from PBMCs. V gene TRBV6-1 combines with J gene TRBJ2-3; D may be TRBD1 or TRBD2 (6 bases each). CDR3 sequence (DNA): TGTGCCAGCCAGGGGCCTAGCGCCACAGATACGCAGTATTTT. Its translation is CASQGPSATDTQYF.